This T cell receptor (beta chain) was recovered during a study of tumor and adjacent non-tumor tissue in lung cancer. Broader study findings: Top 100 clones took a larger repertoire share in normal lung.

A modified ARM-PCR protocol with three rounds of nested PCR amplified TCRbeta. MiXCR was run by TCRdb on the multiplex PCR reads, yielding one entry per CDR3 protein. In the table there are 55,000 to 70,000 distinct CDR3 sequences, 60% of which are singletons. Concerning this clonotype itself: Antigen: not known.

The template was RNA from unsorted bulk tissue. Germline V gene lookup returns CDR1 MGHRA and CDR2 YSYEKL. V was pared by 1 base and J by 9 bases, with 16 bases between. The CDR3 length is 15 residues. The specimen sequenced was lung tumor tissue. The origin of this receptor is a man aged 50-60 years with non-small cell lung cancer. The genes are TRBV4-1 and TRBJ1-5, with D possibly matching TRBD1 (5 bases). The DNA of the CDR3 is TGCGCCAGCAGCCAAGTATCCCAGGGCTCTCGGCCCCAGCATTTT. It yields the protein CASSQVSQGSRPQHF.